This T cell receptor (beta chain) was retrieved from a study of shared clonotypes between healthy human individuals (dated by TCRdb to 2018 to 2020). Regarding the study in general: The cohort included a few men and a couple of women between 18 and 49 years of age. Between about 0.94 and 10 billion PBMCs per donor were obtained by leukapheresis. To increase sequencing depth and limit assay-specific biases, different laboratories used diverse techniques to prepare libraries and sequence TCR repertoires. For each donor, CD4 naive and CD4 memory were each run on three plates, CD8 naive on two plates, and CD8 memory on one plate. The study deeply sequenced blood TCR repertoires of about 5 healthy adults to estimate repertoire size and the extent of clonotype sharing between individuals. Results and caveats for the whole study, not just this receptor: Compared with non-shared clonotypes, the clonotypes found in all four sorted-subset donors had higher generation probabilities. Pairwise subsampling indicated that sequencing depth was expected to affect the degree of clonotype sharing among donors. Incomplete sequencing was indicated by rarefaction of sorted-subset datasets, despite the large sequencing depth. Approximately 5% of naive CD4, 3.5% of naive CD8, roughly 2.4% of memory CD4, and 0.4% of memory CD8 clonotypes were shared across a few donors. Naive subsets generally had larger estimated clonotype richness than memory subsets did. Sampling was limited to blood, and TCR repertoires in tissue likely differ from TCR repertoires in blood. Because the study included only a small number of donors, the genetic and exposure-history diversity represented was limited.

Comments on this clone: Which antigen it targets is not known. No base-level quality is on record; no much larger clone is a single base apart.

TCR CDR3 regions were amplified from genomic DNA by multiplex PCR using the deep immunoSEQ assay. Genomic DNA extracted from each cell subset was distributed evenly over all wells of several immunoSEQ 96-well plates, and each plate served as one replicate. Each replicate PCR for sorted subsets received roughly 0.2 ug genomic DNA, equal to roughly 30,000 T cell genomes. The purified libraries were quantified using a Qubit 3.0 fluorometer, sized with a Bioanalyzer 2100, and then quantified again using the KAPA Library Quantification kit. Each immunoSEQ 96-well plate was sequenced on its own single-read 150-cycle Illumina NextSeq 550 flow cell. For the original study's pipeline: Because only junctional sequences without quality scores were contained in the immunoSEQ output, filtering matching that applied to full-length reads could not be performed. To assign V/J genes and CDR3, sequences were annotated against IMGT germline references using PyIR, a Python wrapper for IgBLAST v1.9. Reads were removed for weak V/J assignments (E-value above 1e-6), missing CDR3, stop codons, out-of-frame junctions, or ambiguous translated residues. V3J clonotypes were defined as sequences sharing an identical inferred V gene, J gene, and CDR3 amino acid sequence. Percentage overlap between repertoires was computed as shared unique clonotypes divided by the size of the smaller repertoire. RTK rarefaction, the Chao1 estimator, and Recon v2.1 estimates of unobserved clonotypes were used to assess repertoire richness. Generation probabilities for all TCRbeta clonotypes obtained by the gDNA method from a handful of donors were computed using OLGA. This immuneACCESS table, as held by TCRdb, lists in-frame sequences with V and J called but not all clones. Of the missing ones, under half trace to an unresolved V gene in checked studies; the others have no known cause. The DNA was the basis for D and trimming; V, J and clone size are from that table. This sample comprises 2 million or so clones, about 95% of them detected only once. The ten largest clones represent 0.85% to 1.3% of the sample.

CD8 naive samples were CD45RO-negative cells positively selected for CCR7, giving a CD45RA+CCR7+ population that excluded TemRA cells. Donors were healthy HIV-negative adults with no recently reported acute infections or vaccinations. Every donor was a Caucasian adult residing in Nashville, Tennessee, USA. Blood was collected by leukapheresis, and PBMCs were isolated by Ficoll-Histopaque density gradient centrifugation and then cryopreserved in liquid nitrogen vapor phase. Purity and quantity of every magnetically sorted T cell population were checked by analytical flow cytometry. Each sorted fraction had its genomic DNA isolated and then quantified by UV absorbance on a Nanodrop 2000c. Including the terminal cysteine and phenylalanine, the CDR3 comprises 19 residues. Kept here is only the CDR3 DNA, which spans 57 bases and is read in frame from base 1. Compared with germline, V lacks 0 bases and J lacks 7 bases; bases without a gene match: 21. In the germline V gene, CDR1 corresponds to SNHLY and CDR2 to FYNNEI.

The material sequenced was naive CD8+ T cells sorted from blood. Explained via the paper, the cell subset or site label denotes: CD45RA+CCR7+. The rearranged chain carries TRBV2 and TRBJ2-7; TRBD1 agrees with 7 junctional bases. This TCR came from a man between 18 and 29 years old in good health. The sequenced DNA: TGTGCCAGCAGTGAAGCGATAGGAGCAGGGGGTCCTGACGCTTGGGAGCAGTACTTC. This sequence encodes CASSEAIGAGGPDAWEQYF.